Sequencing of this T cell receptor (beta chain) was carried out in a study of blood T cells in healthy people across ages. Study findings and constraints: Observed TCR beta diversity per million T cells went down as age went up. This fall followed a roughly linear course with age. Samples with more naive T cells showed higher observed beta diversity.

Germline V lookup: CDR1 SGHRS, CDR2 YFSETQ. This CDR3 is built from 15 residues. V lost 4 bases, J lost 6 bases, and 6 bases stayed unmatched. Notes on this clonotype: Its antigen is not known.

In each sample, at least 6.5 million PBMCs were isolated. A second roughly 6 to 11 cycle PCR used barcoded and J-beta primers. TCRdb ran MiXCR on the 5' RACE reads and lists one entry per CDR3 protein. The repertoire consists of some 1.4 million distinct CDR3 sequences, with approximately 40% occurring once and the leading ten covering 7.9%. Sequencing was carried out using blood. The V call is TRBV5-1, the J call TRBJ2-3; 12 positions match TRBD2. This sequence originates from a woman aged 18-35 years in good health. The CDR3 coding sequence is TGCGCCAGCAGCACCTTTACTAGCGGGGGGGATACGCAGTATTTT. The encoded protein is CASSTFTSGGDTQYF.